Below are 7 T cell receptor beta chains sequenced from a single sample in a study of T cell responses to AZD1222 COVID-19 vaccine. Sequencing used immunoSEQ multiplex PCR; TCRdb keeps in-frame clones, though not all of them. The table lists about 160,000 clones, more than 85% of them singletons. The sample here was peripheral blood, taken on day 0 of AZD1222 vaccination. These receptors came from an adult in good health.

The rearrangement joins TRBV7-3 to TRBJ2-1; 12 positions agree with TRBD2. The CDR3 is 16 residues long. Germline V gene lookup returns CDR1 SGHTA and CDR2 FQGTGA. V gave up 4 bases and J gave up 8 bases; unmatched junction bases: 9. For the CDR3, the DNA is TGTGCCAGCAGCTCCGGACTAGCGGGATTTGTCGATGAGCAGTTCTTC. Translating gives CASSSGLAGFVDEQFF.

Only one count was recorded for this clone. The chain combines TRBV24-1 with TRBJ2-3; the D is unclear. From germline, CDR1 is KGHDR and CDR2 SFDVKD. The V end was cut by 4 bases, the J end by 5 bases, with 3 bases between. The CDR3 has 11 amino acids. The chain's CDR3 is CATSDLDTQYF. CDR3 in DNA: TGTGCCACCAGTGACTTAGATACGCAGTATTTT.

The chain is built from TRBV6-5 and TRBJ1-5; no clear D. Germline CDR1 reads MNHEY; CDR2 reads SVGAGI. Trimming took off 5 bases at V and 1 base at J, with 9 bases between the two ends. There are 14 residues in the CDR3. CDR3 sequence reads: CASSRLISNQPQHF. The CDR3 nucleotides are TGTGCCAGCAGTAGACTGATCAGCAATCAGCCCCAGCATTTT.

The chain carries TRBV7-9 and TRBJ1-2; D call uncertain. With 4 bases removed from V and 3 bases from J, the gap between germline ends came to 9 bases. Germline values: CDR1 SEHNR, CDR2 FQNEAQ (reference sequence). The CDR3 has 13 amino acids. This chain's CDR3 is CASSYGEHYGYTF. The CDR3 DNA follows: TGTGCCAGCAGCTACGGGGAGCACTATGGCTACACCTTC.

The V call is TRBV20-1, the J call TRBJ2-5; no reliable D call. V shed 3 bases and J shed 5 bases, with 13 bases lying between them. CDR1 is DFQATT, CDR2 SNEGSKA, per germline (reference sequence). CDR3 length: 13 residues. CDR3 coding DNA: TGCAGTGCTAGTCTCGTGCTGACGGAGACCCAGTACTTC. It is translated as CSASLVLTETQYF.

This chain connects TRBV7-9 to TRBJ1-3; D unclear. The germline gives CDR1 SEHNR, CDR2 FQNEAQ (reference sequence). There are 14 residues in the CDR3. V was trimmed by 1 base and J by 5 bases, leaving 9 bases between them. CDR3 sequence: CASSLDRHRNTIYF. DNA of the CDR3: TGTGCCAGCAGCTTAGACCGCCACCGAAACACCATATATTTT. The complete variable domain, with remaining parts taken from reference TRBV7-9 and TRBJ1-3, reads DTGVSQNPRHKITKRGQNVTFRCDPISEHNRLYWYRQTLGQGPEFLTYFQNEAQLEKSRLLSDRFSAERPKGSFSTLEIQRTEQGDSAMYLCASSLDRHRNTIYFGEGSWLTVV.

This chain joins TRBV29-1 and TRBJ2-1; no firm D call. This CDR3 has 11 residues. V lost 4 bases to trimming and J lost 6 bases, with 7 bases between them. Germline CDR1 SQVTM, CDR2 ANQGSEA. CDR3 in amino acids: CSVGLFNEQFF. The CDR3 nucleotides read TGCAGCGTTGGGCTATTCAATGAGCAGTTCTTC.